This T cell receptor beta chain derives from a study of CD8+CD57+ T cells in acquired aplastic anemia. Study-level information: The average for DNA from sorted CD4+ and CD8+ cells was about 3.3 ug. There were about 10.8 million reads, on average, for CD4+ cells from healthy donors.

Profiling that covered TCR beta VDJ and CDR3 relied on genomic DNA as its template. TCRdb re-called the reads through MiXCR, storing one row per CDR3 protein. The table lists about 170,000 distinct CDR3 sequences, around 40% of them singletons, with 0.9% to 1.2% in the top ten. There are many counts of this clonotype. The germline V gene encodes CDR1 MNHNS and CDR2 SASEGT. The CDR3 runs to 11 residues. Deletions cut 5 bases from V and 5 bases from J, with 7 bases between. The receptor was derived from a human donor in good health. V usage is TRBV6-1 and J usage is TRBJ2-7; no clear D gene. The sequenced material came from sorted CD4+, CD8+, or CD8+CD57+ T cells (not recorded which) from PBMCs. CDR3 in DNA: TGTGCCAGCAGTCCCAACCACGAGCAGTACTTC. Translated, it gives CASSPNHEQYF.